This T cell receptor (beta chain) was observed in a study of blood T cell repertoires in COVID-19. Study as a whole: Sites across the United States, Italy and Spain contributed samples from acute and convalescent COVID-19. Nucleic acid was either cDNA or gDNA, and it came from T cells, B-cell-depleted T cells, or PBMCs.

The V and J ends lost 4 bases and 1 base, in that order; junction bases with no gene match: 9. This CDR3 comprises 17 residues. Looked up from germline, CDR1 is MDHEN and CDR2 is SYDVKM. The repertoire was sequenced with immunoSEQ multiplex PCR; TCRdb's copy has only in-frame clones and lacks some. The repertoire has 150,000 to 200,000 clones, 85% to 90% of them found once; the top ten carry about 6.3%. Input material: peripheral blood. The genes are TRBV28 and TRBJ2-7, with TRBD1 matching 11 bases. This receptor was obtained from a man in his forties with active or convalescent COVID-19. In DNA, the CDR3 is TGTGCCAGCAGTTCCCTTGGACAGGGGGCGATATCCTACGAGCAGTACTTC. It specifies CASSSLGQGAISYEQYF. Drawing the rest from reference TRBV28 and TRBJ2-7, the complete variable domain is DVKVTQSSRYLVKRTGEKVFLECVQDMDHENMFWYRQDPGLGLRLIYFSYDVKMKEKGDIPEGYSVSREKKERFSLILESASTNQTSMYLCASSSLGQGAISYEQYFGPGTRLTVT.